Reported below is one T cell receptor beta chain. This sample is drawn from a study of CD8 T cells in Susac syndrome. Negative isolation yielded the CD8+ and CD4+ T cells, while FACS enriched the TEMRA cells. Trimming removed 6 bases at V and 3 bases at J, with 9 bases between. This CDR3 spans 12 amino acids. The RNA input was about 0.5 to 1 ug, and it was reverse transcribed with random hexamers. TCRdb re-analysed the immunoSEQ multiplex PCR reads in MiXCR, keeping a single row per CDR3 protein. The data show 85,000 to 120,000 distinct CDR3 sequences, less than 95% seen once. The chain combines TRBV12-3 or TRBV12-4 with TRBJ2-7, with D possibly being TRBD1 (6 bases). This receptor was identified in a human donor with Susac syndrome. Specimen: CD8+ T cells from PBMCs. The CDR3 protein is CASSPQGYEQYF. The CDR3 DNA is TGTGCCAGCAGCCCACAGGGCTACGAGCAGTACTTC.